Listed below are T cell receptor beta chains from one sample, sequenced in a study of blood T cell repertoires in COVID-19. TCRdb keeps only in-frame clones here, not all; method: immunoSEQ multiplex PCR. There are fewer than 400,000 clones in the sample; around nine tenths occur only once, and about 3% lies in the top ten. The sample was peripheral blood. The receptors stem from a human donor in a cohort sampled during active COVID-19. The CDR3 runs from the conserved cysteine through the conserved F or W. The D gene is left open where the match is weak. Some rows mark clone size as missing; the rest say once, few, many or name a class of expanded clone.

length	J	D	size	V	CDR3	DNA
14	TRBJ1-6	-	-	TRBV30	CAWSSLVRGSPLHF	TGTGCCTGGAGTTCCCTCGTCCGAGGTTCACCCCTCCACTTT
13	TRBJ2-7	-	-	TRBV19	CASSRGFSYEQYF	TGTGCCAGTAGTCGGGGGTTTTCCTACGAGCAGTACTTC
15	TRBJ1-1	-	-	TRBV10-2	CASSEYPRDYTEAFF	TGCGCCAGCAGTGAGTACCCCAGGGACTACACTGAAGCTTTCTTT
13	TRBJ1-1	TRBD1	once	TRBV27	CATRTGWNTEAFF	TGTGCCACAAGGACAGGGTGGAACACTGAAGCTTTCTTT
17	TRBJ1-3	TRBD1	-	TRBV18	CASSRGTGDSSGNTIYF	TGTGCCAGCTCGCGGGGGACAGGGGATTCCTCTGGAAACACCATATATTTT
15	TRBJ1-1	TRBD1	-	TRBV9	CASSGRQGSNTEAFF	TGTGCCAGCAGCGGTCGACAGGGGTCGAACACTGAAGCTTTCTTT
13	TRBJ2-3	-	-	TRBV6-5	CASRRGITDTQYF	TGTGCCAGCAGACGGGGAATCACAGATACGCAGTATTTT
14	TRBJ2-1	-	-	TRBV6-5	CASSYGGRYNEQFF	TGTGCCAGCAGTTATGGGGGCCGATACAATGAGCAGTTCTTC
18	TRBJ2-1	-	-	TRBV5-4	CASSSGGSPTGSYNEQFF	TGTGCCAGCAGCTCAGGCGGGTCTCCTACCGGGTCCTACAATGAGCAGTTCTTC
16	TRBJ1-1	-	-	TRBV5-1	CASSLSPGPLNTEAFF	TGCGCCAGCAGCTTGTCTCCAGGGCCCTTGAACACTGAAGCTTTCTTT
18	TRBJ2-4	TRBD2	once	TRBV5-1	CASSTGLAGAGAKNIQYF	TGCGCCAGCAGCACCGGACTAGCGGGGGCCGGGGCCAAAAACATTCAGTACTTC
12	TRBJ1-1	-	-	TRBV28	CASTVGGTEAFF	TGTGCCAGCACGGTGGGGGGAACTGAAGCTTTCTTT
15	TRBJ2-1	TRBD2	-	TRBV9	CASSVVSGGNNEQFF	TGTGCCAGCAGCGTAGTCAGCGGGGGTAACAATGAGCAGTTCTTC
15	TRBJ1-6	-	-	TRBV27	CASSSPGAGTTPLHF	TGTGCCAGCAGCTCCCCGGGTGCGGGGACGACACCCCTCCACTTT
18	TRBJ2-3	TRBD2	once	TRBV5-8	CASSSSRLAGFNTDTQYF	TGTGCCAGCAGCTCCAGCAGACTAGCGGGTTTCAACACAGATACGCAGTATTTT
15	TRBJ2-6	TRBD2	-	TRBV2	CASSPGGLGANVLTF	TGTGCCAGCAGTCCGGGGGGTCTGGGGGCCAACGTCCTGACTTTC
12	TRBJ2-7	-	-	TRBV12-5	CASGLPPGGVNF	TGTGCTAGTGGTTTGCCTCCCGGTGGAGTGAACTTC
14	TRBJ2-7	-	-	TRBV14	CASSQEAASYEQYF	TGTGCCAGCAGCCAAGAAGCGGCCAGCTACGAGCAGTACTTC
16	TRBJ2-5	-	-	TRBV27	CASSPYGTAGQETQYF	TGTGCCAGCAGTCCGTACGGGACAGCGGGCCAAGAGACCCAGTACTTC
16	TRBJ2-7	-	once	TRBV1	CTSSQDPRASGHEQYF	TGCACCAGCAGCCAAGACCCCCGGGCTAGCGGCCACGAGCAGTACTTC
14	TRBJ2-3	-	-	TRBV19	CASSISRATDTQYF	TGTGCCAGTAGTATCTCCCGAGCCACAGATACGCAGTATTTT
14	TRBJ1-3	-	-	TRBV14	CASSLSPGRNTIYF	TGTGCCAGCAGCCTGTCACCAGGCAGAAACACCATATATTTT
12	TRBJ2-1	TRBD1	once	TRBV7-3	CASSLVGGEQFF	TGTGCCAGCAGCTTAGTAGGGGGCGAGCAGTTCTTC
15	TRBJ2-7	TRBD1	few	TRBV2	CASSETGGEYYEQYF	TGTGCCAGCAGTGAGACAGGGGGGGAATACTACGAGCAGTACTTC
18	TRBJ1-3	TRBD1	-	TRBV3-1/TRBV3-2	CASSQGRRTGLSGNTIYF	TGTGCCAGCAGCCAAGGGAGGAGGACAGGGTTGTCTGGAAACACCATATATTTT
15	TRBJ1-6	TRBD1	-	TRBV5-4	CASSPQGVVNSPLHF	TGTGCCAGCAGCCCTCAGGGGGTGGTGAATTCACCCCTCCACTTT